This T cell receptor (beta chain) appears in the sequencing data of a study of metastatic and nonmetastatic thyroid tumors. The wider study: From malignant and benign thyroid patients, repertoires in blood and in tumor or nodule tissue were compared.

CDR1 and CDR2 (germline): SGHVS, FQNEAQ. Trimming took 5 bases from V and 0 from J, leaving 8 bases between them. CDR3 length: 14 residues. Thyroid surgery was performed in patients who had received no treatment beforehand. TCRdb re-clonotyped the PCR reads through MiXCR. This table holds more than 10,000 clones, roughly 26% found once. This clone has ten or more counts. Material for sequencing was tumor tissue. The genes are TRBV7-8 and TRBJ2-4, with unresolved D. This sequence was found in a female donor with papillary thyroid cancer or a benign thyroid nodule (not recorded which). Some clones in this sample may be carry-over from other donors' samples. The CDR3 region is CASSQDLAKNIQYF. CDR3 coding DNA: TGTGCCAGCAGCCAGGATCTAGCCAAAAACATTCAGTACTTC.